This TCR beta chain emerged from a study of shared clonotypes between healthy human individuals (TCRdb year 2020). As for the study more broadly: The cohort comprised two women and a few men aged 18 to 49 years. The study deeply sequenced blood TCR repertoires of five healthy adults to estimate repertoire size and the extent of clonotype sharing between individuals. Per donor, three plates each were used for CD4 naive and CD4 memory, two for CD8 naive, and one for CD8 memory. Libraries were prepared and TCR repertoires were sequenced by different laboratories using diverse techniques, in order to increase sequencing depth and limit assay-specific biases. Each donor's leukapheresis produced roughly between about 0.8 and 8.9 billion PBMCs.

Here is what the overall study found, with its caveats: Because the study included only a small number of donors, the genetic and exposure-history diversity represented was limited. Sampling was restricted to blood, and TCR repertoires in tissues likely differ from the TCR repertoires found in blood. Rarefaction of sorted-subset datasets indicated incomplete sequencing despite the large sequencing depth. Pairwise subsampling led to the expectation that sequencing depth would affect the degree of clonotype sharing among donors. Compared with non-shared clonotypes, the clonotypes found in all four sorted-subset donors had higher generation probabilities. When a handful of donors were compared, the shared fraction of clonotypes was 5% to 6.5% for naive CD4, about 4% for naive CD8, roughly 2.3% for memory CD4, and roughly 0.43% for memory CD8. Naive subsets generally had larger estimated clonotype richness than memory subsets did.

TCR CDR3 regions were amplified from genomic DNA by multiplex PCR using the deep immunoSEQ assay. For each cell subset, the extracted genomic DNA was distributed evenly across all wells of several immunoSEQ 96-well plates, and each plate served as one replicate. For sorted subsets, about 200 ng genomic DNA, equal to tens of thousands of T cell genomes, was loaded into each replicate PCR. Purified libraries were quantified with a Qubit 3.0 fluorometer, sized on a Bioanalyzer 2100, and re-quantified with the KAPA Library Quantification kit. Every immunoSEQ 96-well plate was sequenced on a dedicated single-read 150-cycle Illumina NextSeq 550 flow cell. Per the original workflow: Because only junctional sequences without quality scores were contained in the immunoSEQ output, filtering matching that applied to full-length reads could not be performed. Sequences were annotated with PyIR, a Python wrapper for IgBLAST v1.9, and V/J genes and CDR3 were assigned using IMGT germline references. Reads were removed for weak V/J assignments (E-value above 1e-6), missing CDR3, stop codons, out-of-frame junctions, or ambiguous translated residues. A V3J clonotype was defined by an identical inferred V gene, J gene, and CDR3 amino acid sequence. To compute the percentage overlap between repertoires, the number of shared unique clonotypes was divided by the size of the smaller repertoire. Three approaches were used to assess repertoire richness: RTK rarefaction, the Chao1 estimator, and Recon v2.1 estimates of unobserved clonotypes. OLGA was used to compute generation probabilities for all TCRbeta clonotypes that the gDNA method yielded from four donors. In TCRdb, the immuneACCESS table is reduced to in-frame sequences with V and J assigned. These tables do not hold every clone; where another copy was compared, an unresolved V gene accounts for under half, and the others remain unexplained. V, J and clone size were drawn from that table, and D and trimming were deduced from the DNA. The sample yields about 960,000 clones; around 80% were counted once. 1.5% of the sample lies in the top ten.

Healthy HIV-negative adults with no recently reported acute infections or vaccinations were included as donors. Every donor was a Caucasian adult residing in Nashville, Tennessee, USA. CD4+ T cells were enriched through magnetic negative selection, after which naive cells were positively selected on CD45RA and the remaining negative fraction served as the memory subset. Blood was obtained by leukapheresis, after which PBMCs were separated by Ficoll-Histopaque density gradient centrifugation and cryopreserved in liquid nitrogen vapor phase. Analytical flow cytometry was used to check the purity and quantity of every magnetically sorted T cell population. Genomic DNA was isolated from each sorted fraction and quantified by UV absorbance on a Nanodrop 2000c. Notes on this clone: No antigen is known for it. Per-base qualities were not stored, and no clone one base away is much larger.

The sequenced material came from memory CD4+ T cells sorted from blood. The label giving this sample's cell subset or site can be read as: CD45RA-negative fraction. The sequence derives from a man aged 18 to 29 in good health.

This receptor has the CDR3 CASSYAHRGPYEQYF. The nucleotide sequence reads as follows: TGTGCCAGCAGTTACGCTCACAGGGGACCCTACGAGCAGTACTTC. This chain is built from TRBV6-5 and TRBJ2-7; 7 nucleotides in the junction match TRBD1. V has 2 bases trimmed and J has 2 bases trimmed; junction bases matching no gene number 6. The germline V gene supplies CDR1 MNHEY and CDR2 SVGAGI. The CDR3 contains 15 residues, cysteine and phenylalanine counted. The only DNA kept is the CDR3, 45 bases in frame from the first base.